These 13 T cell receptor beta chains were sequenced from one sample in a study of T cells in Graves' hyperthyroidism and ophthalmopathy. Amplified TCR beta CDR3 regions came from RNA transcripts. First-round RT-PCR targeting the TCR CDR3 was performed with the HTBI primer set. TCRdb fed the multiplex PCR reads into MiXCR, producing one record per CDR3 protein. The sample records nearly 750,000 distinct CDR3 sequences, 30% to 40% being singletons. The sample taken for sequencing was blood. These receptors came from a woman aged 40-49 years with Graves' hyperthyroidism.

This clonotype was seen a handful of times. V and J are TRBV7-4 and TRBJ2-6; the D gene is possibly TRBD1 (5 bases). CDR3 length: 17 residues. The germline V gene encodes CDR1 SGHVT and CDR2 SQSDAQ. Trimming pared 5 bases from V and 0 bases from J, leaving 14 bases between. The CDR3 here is CASSGQGPSSGANVLTF. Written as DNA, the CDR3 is TGTGCCAGCAGCGGCCAGGGCCCGAGCTCTGGGGCCAACGTCCTGACTTTC.

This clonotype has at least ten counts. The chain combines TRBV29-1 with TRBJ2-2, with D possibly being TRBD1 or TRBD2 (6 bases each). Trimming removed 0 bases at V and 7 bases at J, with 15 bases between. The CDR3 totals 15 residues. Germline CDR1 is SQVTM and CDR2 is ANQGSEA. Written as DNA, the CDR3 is TGCAGCGTTGAAGATGAACAGGGAGGCGTCGGGGAGCTGTTTTTT. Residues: CSVEDEQGGVGELFF.

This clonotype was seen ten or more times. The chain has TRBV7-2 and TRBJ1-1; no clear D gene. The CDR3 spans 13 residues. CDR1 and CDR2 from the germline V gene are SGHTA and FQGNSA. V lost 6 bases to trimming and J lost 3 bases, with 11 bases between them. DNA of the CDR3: TGTGCCAGCAGGAACCACGGGGACACTGAAGCTTTCTTT. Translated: CASRNHGDTEAFF.

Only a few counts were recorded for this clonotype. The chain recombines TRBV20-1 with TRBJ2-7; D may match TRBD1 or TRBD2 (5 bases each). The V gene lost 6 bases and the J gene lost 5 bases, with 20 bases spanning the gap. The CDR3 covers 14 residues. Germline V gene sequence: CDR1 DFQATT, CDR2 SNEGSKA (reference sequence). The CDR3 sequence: CSAPKWAGTDEQYF. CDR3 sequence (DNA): TGCAGTGCGCCTAAATGGGCAGGGACCGACGAGCAGTACTTC.

CDR3 in DNA: TGTGCCAGCAGCCAAGCTGGGGGAGGAAACACCATATATTTT. Its protein product is CASSQAGGGNTIYF. The rearrangement uses TRBV9 and TRBJ1-3, with D possibly TRBD1 on 5 matching bases. Trimming pared 4 bases from V and 4 bases from J, leaving 12 bases between. This CDR3 spans 14 amino acids. Germline lookup yields CDR1 SGDLS and CDR2 YYNGEE.

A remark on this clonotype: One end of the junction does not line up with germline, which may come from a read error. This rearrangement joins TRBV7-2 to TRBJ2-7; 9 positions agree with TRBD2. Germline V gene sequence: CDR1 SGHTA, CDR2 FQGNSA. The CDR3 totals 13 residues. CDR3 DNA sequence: TGTGCCAGCAGCCTAGCGGGGAAATACGAGCAGTACTTC. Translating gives CASSLAGKYEQYF. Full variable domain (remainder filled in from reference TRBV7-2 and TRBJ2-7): GAGVSQSPSNKVTEKGKDVELRCDPISGHTALYWYRQSLGQGLEFLIYFQGNSAPDKSGLPSDRFSAERTGGSVSTLTIQRTQQEDSAVYLCASSLAGKYEQYFGPGTRLTVT.

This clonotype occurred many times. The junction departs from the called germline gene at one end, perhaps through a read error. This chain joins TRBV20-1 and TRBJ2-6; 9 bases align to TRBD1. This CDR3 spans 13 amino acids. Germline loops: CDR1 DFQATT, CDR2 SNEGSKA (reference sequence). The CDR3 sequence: CSAKRTGVNVLTF. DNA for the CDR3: TGCAGTGCTAAAAGGACAGGGGTCAACGTCCTGACTTTC.

The chain's CDR3 is CATSSVEVGGLHEQYF. CDR3 DNA: TGTGCCACCAGCAGCGTTGAAGTTGGTGGTCTACACGAGCAGTACTTC. V usage is TRBV15 and J usage is TRBJ2-7, with D hard to call. The CDR3 consists of 16 residues. In germline, CDR1 is LNHNV, CDR2 YYDKDF (reference sequence). Deletions cut 3 bases from V and 5 bases from J, with 20 bases between.

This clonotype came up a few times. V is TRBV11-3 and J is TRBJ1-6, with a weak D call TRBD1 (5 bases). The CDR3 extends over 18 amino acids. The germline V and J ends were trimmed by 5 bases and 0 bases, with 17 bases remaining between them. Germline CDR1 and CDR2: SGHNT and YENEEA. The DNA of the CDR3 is TGTGCCAGCAGCCGCTGGACATCGCGGAGCTCCTATAATTCACCCCTCCACTTT. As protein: CASSRWTSRSSYNSPLHF. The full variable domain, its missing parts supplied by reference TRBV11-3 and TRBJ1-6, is EAGVVQSPRYKIIEKKQPVAFWCNPISGHNTLYWYLQNLGQGPELLIRYENEEAVDDSQLPKDRFSAERLKGVDSTLKIQPAELGDSAVYLCASSRWTSRSSYNSPLHFGNGTRLTVT.

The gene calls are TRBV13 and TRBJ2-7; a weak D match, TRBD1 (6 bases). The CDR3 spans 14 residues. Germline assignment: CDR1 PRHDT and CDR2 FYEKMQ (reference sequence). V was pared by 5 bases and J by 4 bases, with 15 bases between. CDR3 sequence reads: CASSARTDRYEQYF. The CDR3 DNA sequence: TGTGCCAGCAGCGCTCGGACAGACCGTTACGAGCAGTACTTC.

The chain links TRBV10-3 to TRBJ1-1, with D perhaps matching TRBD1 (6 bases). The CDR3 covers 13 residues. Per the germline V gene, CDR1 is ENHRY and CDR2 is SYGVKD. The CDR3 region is CAIPRTDSTEAFF. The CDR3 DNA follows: TGTGCAATACCGAGGACAGACTCCACTGAAGCTTTCTTT.

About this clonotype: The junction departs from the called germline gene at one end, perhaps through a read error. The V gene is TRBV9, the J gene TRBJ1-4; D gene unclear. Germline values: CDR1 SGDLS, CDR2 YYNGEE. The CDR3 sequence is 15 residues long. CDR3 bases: TGTGTCAGCAGGAAAACCAGGTCAACTAATGAAAAACTGTTTTTT. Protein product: CVSRKTRSTNEKLFF.

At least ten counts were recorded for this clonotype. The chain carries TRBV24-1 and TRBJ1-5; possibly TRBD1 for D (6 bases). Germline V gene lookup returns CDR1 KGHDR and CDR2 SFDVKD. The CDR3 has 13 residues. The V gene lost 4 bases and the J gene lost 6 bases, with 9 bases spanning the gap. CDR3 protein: CATSDTGIQPQHF. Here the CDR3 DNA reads TGTGCCACCAGTGACACAGGGATTCAGCCCCAGCATTTT.